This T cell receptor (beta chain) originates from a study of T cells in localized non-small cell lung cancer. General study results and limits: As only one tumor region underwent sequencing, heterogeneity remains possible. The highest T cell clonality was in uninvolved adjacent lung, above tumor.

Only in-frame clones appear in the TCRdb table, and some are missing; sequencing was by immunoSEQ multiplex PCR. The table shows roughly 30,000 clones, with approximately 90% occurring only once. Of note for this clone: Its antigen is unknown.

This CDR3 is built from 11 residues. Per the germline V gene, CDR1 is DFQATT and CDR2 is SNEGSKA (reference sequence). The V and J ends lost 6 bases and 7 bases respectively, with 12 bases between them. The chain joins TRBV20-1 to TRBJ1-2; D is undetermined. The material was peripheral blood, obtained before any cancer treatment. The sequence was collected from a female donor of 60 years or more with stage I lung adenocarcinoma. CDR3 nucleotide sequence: TGCAGTGCATCTCCCCTGGGTGGCTACACCTTC. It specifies CSASPLGGYTF.